The present T cell receptor beta chain was sequenced within a study of T cell responses to AZD1222 COVID-19 vaccine. CDR1 and CDR2 from the germline V gene are SGHTA and FQGTGA. This CDR3 comprises 15 residues. V lost 5 bases to trimming and J lost 4 bases, with 15 bases between them. Libraries were prepared by immunoSEQ multiplex PCR; TCRdb keeps only in-frame clonotypes and omits some of them. This table holds about 180,000 clones, approximately 90% found once. This clone was counted once. Its antigen is not known. Study-level results: When two AZD1222 doses had been given, Spike-specific TCR breadth and depth rose. Nearly half of the spike-specific TCRs reportedly recognize variant regions that carry no mutations. No day 14 peak samples; only post-peak repertoires were characterized.

This chain connects TRBV7-3 to TRBJ2-1; the D is unclear. The sequence derives from an adult who received the MenACWY meningococcal vaccine as a control. Here the sequenced sample was peripheral blood, taken 28 days after the second dose of the MenACWY control vaccine. The DNA for the CDR3 is TGTGCCAGCAGCGCCCGGCCTAATCTTTACAATGAGCAGTTCTTC. Translating gives CASSARPNLYNEQFF.